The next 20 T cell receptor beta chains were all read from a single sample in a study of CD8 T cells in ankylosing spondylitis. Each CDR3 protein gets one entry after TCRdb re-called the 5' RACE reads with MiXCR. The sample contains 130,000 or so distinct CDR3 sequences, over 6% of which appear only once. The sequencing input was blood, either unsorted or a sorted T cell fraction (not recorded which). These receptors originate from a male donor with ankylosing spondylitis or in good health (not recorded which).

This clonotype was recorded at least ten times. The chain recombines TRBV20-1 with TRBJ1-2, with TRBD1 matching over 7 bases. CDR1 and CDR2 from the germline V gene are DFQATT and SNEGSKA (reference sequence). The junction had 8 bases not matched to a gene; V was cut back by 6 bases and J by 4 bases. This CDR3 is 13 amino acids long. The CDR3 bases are TGCAGTGCGGGAACAGGGGCTGCCTATGGCTACACCTTC. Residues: CSAGTGAAYGYTF.

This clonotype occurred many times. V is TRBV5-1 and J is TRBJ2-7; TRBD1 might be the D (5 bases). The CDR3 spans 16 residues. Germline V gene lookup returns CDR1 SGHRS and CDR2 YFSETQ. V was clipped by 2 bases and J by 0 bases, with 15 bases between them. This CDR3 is CASSFQQENPSYEQYF. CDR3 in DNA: TGCGCCAGCAGCTTTCAACAGGAAAACCCCTCCTACGAGCAGTACTTC.

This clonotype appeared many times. The CDR3 DNA reads TGCAGTGCTAGAGAGGGCGGGATGACAGATACGCAGTATTTT. As protein: CSAREGGMTDTQYF. The chain recombines TRBV20-1 with TRBJ2-3; maybe TRBD2 (6 bases). Deletions cut 0 bases from V and 3 bases from J, with 10 bases between. CDR1 and CDR2 (germline): DFQATT, SNEGSKA (reference sequence). The CDR3 spans 14 residues.

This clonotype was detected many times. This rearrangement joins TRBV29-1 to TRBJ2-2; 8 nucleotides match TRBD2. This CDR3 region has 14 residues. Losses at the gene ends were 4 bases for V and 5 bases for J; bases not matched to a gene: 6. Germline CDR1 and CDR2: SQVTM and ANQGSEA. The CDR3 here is CSVAGGRKTGELFF. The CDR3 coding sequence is TGCAGCGTTGCGGGGGGGCGAAAGACCGGGGAGCTGTTTTTT.

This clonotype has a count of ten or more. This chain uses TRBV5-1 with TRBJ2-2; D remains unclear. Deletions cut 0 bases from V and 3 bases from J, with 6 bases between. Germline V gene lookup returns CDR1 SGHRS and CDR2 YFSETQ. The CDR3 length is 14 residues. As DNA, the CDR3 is TGCGCCAGCAGCTTGGGTGTGGACACCGGGGAGCTGTTTTTT. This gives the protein CASSLGVDTGELFF.

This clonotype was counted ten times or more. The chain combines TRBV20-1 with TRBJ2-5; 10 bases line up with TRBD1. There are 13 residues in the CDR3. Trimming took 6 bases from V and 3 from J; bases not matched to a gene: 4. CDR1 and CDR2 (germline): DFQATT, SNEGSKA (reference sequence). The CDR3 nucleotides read TGCAGTGCGGGGGACAGGGGAAAAGAGACCCAGTACTTC. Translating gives CSAGDRGKETQYF.

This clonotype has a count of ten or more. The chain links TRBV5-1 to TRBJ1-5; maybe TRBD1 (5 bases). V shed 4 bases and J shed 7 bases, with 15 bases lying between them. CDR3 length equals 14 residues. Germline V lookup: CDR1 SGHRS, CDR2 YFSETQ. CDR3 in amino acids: CASSTTGTDQPQHF. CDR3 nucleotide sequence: TGCGCCAGCAGCACTACCGGGACGGACCAGCCCCAGCATTTT. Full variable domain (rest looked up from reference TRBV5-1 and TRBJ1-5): KAGVTQTPRYLIKTRGQQVTLSCSPISGHRSVSWYQQTPGQGLQFLFEYFSETQRNKGNFPGRFSGRQFSNSRSEMNVSTLELGDSALYLCASSTTGTDQPQHFGDGTRLSIL.

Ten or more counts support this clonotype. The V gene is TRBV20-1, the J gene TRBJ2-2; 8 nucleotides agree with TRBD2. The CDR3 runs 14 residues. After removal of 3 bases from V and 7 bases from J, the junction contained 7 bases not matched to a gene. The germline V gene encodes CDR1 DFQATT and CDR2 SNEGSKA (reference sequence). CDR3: CSASPGGAGGELFF. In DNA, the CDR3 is TGCAGTGCTAGTCCCGGGGGGGCCGGCGGGGAGCTGTTTTTT.

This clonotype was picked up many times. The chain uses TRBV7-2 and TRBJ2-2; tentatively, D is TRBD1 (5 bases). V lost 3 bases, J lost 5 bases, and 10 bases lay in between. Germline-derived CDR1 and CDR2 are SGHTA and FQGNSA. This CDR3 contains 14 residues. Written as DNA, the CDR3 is TGTGCCAGCAGCTTTATGGCAGGGACCGGGGAGCTGTTTTTT. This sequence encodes CASSFMAGTGELFF.

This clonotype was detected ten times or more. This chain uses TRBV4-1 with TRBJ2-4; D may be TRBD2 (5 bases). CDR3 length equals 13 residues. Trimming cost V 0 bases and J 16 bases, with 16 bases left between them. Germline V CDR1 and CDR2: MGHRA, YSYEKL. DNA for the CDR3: TGCGCCAGCAGCCAAGATCGAGGGCTAGTTCCTTACTTC. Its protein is CASSQDRGLVPYF.

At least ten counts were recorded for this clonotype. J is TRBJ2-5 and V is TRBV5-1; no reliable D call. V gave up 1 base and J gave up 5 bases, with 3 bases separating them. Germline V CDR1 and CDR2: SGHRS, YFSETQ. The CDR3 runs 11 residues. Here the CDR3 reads CASSLSETQYF. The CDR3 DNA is TGCGCCAGCAGCTTGAGCGAGACCCAGTACTTC. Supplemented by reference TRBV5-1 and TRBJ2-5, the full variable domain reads KAGVTQTPRYLIKTRGQQVTLSCSPISGHRSVSWYQQTPGQGLQFLFEYFSETQRNKGNFPGRFSGRQFSNSRSEMNVSTLELGDSALYLCASSLSETQYFGPGTRLLVL.

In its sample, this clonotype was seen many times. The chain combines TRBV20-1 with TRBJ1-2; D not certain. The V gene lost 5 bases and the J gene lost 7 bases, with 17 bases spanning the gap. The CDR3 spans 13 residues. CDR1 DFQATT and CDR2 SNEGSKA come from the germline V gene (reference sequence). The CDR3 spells CSAGSGLASGYTF. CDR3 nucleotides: TGCAGTGCTGGATCAGGCCTGGCGTCTGGCTACACCTTC.

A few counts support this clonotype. The DNA for the CDR3 is TGTGCCAGCAGCGTCTCTAGCGACTACGAGCAGTACTTC. Translated, it gives CASSVSSDYEQYF. V usage is TRBV9 and J usage is TRBJ2-7; D might be TRBD2 (6 bases). The germline gives CDR1 SGDLS, CDR2 YYNGEE. The CDR3 contains 13 residues. Trimming pared 2 bases from V and 3 bases from J, leaving 9 bases between.

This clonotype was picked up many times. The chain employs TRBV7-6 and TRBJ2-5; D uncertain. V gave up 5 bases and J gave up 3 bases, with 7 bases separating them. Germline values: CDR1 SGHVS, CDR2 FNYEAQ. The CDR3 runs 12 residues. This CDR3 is CASSLIEETQYF. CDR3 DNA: TGTGCCAGCAGCCTGATTGAAGAGACCCAGTACTTC.

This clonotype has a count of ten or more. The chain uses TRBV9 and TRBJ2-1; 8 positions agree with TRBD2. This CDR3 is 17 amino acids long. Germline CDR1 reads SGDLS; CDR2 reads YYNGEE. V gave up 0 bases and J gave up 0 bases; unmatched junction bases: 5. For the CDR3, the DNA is TGTGCCAGCAGCGTAGGGACTAGCAGTTACTCCTACAATGAGCAGTTCTTC. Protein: CASSVGTSSYSYNEQFF.

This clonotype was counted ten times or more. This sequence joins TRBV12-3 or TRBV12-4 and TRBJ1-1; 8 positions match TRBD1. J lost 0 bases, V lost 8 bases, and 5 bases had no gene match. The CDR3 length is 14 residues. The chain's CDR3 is CASGRQGMNTEAFF. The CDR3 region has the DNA TGTGCCAGCGGGCGACAGGGGATGAACACTGAAGCTTTCTTT.

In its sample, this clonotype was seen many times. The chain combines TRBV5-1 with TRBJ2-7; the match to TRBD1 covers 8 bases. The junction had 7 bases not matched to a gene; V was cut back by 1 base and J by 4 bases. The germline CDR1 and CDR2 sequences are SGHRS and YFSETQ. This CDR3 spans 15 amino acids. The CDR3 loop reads CASSLTGTGLYEQYF. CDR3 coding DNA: TGCGCCAGCAGCTTGACCGGGACAGGACTATACGAGCAGTACTTC.

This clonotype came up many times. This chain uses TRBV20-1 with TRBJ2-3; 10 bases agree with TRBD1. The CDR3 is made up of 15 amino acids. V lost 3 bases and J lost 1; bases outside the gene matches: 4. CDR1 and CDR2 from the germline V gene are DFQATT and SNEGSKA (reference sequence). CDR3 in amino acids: CSASTGTGGTDTQYF. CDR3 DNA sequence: TGCAGTGCTAGTACGGGGACAGGGGGCACAGATACGCAGTATTTT.

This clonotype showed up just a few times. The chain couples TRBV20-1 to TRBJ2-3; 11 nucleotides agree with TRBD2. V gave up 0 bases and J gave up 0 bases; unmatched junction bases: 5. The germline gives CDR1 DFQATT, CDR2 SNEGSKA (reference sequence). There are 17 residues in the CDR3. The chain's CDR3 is CSARDWTSGSSTDTQYF. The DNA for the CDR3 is TGCAGTGCTAGAGATTGGACTAGCGGGTCTAGCACAGATACGCAGTATTTT.

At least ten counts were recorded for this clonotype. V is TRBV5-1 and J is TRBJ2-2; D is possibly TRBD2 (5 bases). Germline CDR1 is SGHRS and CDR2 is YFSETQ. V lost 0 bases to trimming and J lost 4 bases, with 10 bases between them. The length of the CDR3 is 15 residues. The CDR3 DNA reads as TGCGCCAGCAGCTTGGTAAGGAGGTCCACCGGGGAGCTGTTTTTT. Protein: CASSLVRRSTGELFF.